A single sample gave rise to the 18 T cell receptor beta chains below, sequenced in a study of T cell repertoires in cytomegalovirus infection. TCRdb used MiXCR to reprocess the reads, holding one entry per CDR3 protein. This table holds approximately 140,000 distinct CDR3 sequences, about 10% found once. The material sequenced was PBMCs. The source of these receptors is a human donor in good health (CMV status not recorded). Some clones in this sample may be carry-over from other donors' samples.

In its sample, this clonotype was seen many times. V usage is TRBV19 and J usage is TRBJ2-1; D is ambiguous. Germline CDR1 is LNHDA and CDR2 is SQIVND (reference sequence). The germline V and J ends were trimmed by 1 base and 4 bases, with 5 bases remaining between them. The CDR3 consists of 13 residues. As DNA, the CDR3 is TGTGCCAGTAGTATAGTTCGGTACAATGAGCAGTTCTTC. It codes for CASSIVRYNEQFF.

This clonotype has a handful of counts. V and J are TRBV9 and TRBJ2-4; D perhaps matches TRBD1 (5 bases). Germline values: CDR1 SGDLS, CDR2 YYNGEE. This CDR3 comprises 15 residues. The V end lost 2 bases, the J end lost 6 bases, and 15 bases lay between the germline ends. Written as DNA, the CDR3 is TGTGCCAGCAGCGTCGACAGAACAATACCAAACATTCAGTACTTC. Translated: CASSVDRTIPNIQYF. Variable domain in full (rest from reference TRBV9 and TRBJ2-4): DSGVTQTPKHLITATGQRVTLRCSPRSGDLSVYWYQQSLDQGLQFLIQYYNGEERAKGNILERFSAQQFPDLHSELNLSSLELGDSALYFCASSVDRTIPNIQYFGAGTRLSVL.

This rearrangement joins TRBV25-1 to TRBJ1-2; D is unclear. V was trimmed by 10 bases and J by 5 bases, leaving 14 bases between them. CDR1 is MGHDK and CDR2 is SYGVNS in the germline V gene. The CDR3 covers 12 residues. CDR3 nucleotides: TGTGCCACCTTGGGAAAGGGATATGGCTACACCTTC. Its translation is CATLGKGYGYTF.

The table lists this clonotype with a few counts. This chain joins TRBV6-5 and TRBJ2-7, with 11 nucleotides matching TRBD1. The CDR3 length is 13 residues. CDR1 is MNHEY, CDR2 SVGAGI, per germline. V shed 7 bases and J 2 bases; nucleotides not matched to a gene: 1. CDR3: CASKGQGAYEQYF. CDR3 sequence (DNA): TGTGCCAGCAAGGGACAGGGGGCCTACGAGCAGTACTTC.

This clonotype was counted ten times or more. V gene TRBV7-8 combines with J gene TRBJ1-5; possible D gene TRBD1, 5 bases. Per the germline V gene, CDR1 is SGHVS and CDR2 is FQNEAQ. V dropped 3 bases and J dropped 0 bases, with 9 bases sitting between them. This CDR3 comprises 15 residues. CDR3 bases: TGTGCCAGCAGCTTGACAGATTATAGCAATCAGCCCCAGCATTTT. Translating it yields CASSLTDYSNQPQHF.

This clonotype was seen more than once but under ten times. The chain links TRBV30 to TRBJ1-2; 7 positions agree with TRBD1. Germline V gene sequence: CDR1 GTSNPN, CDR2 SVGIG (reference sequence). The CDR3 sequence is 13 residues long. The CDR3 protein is CGTGRDRPYGYTF. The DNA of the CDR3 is TGTGGGACAGGCAGGGATCGGCCCTATGGCTACACCTTC.

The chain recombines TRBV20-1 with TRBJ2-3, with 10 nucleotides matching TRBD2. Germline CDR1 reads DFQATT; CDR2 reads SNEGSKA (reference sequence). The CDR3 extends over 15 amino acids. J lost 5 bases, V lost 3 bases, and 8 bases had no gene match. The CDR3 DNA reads TGCAGTGCTAGTCAGCTAGCGGGGGTAGGAGATACGCAGTATTTT. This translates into CSASQLAGVGDTQYF.

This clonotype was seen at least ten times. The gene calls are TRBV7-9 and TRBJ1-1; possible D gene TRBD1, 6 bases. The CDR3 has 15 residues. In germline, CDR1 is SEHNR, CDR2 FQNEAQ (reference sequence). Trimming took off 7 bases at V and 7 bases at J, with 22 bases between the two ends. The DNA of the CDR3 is TGTGCCAGCATCGTCTCCGGGACATCGGGGGGTGAAGCTTTCTTT. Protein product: CASIVSGTSGGEAFF.

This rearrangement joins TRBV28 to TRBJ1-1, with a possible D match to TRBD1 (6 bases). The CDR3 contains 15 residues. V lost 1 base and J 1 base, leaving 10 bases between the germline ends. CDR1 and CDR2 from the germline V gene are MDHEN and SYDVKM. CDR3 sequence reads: CASSLLGTPNTEAFF. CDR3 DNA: TGTGCCAGCAGTTTATTAGGGACACCGAACACTGAAGCTTTCTTT. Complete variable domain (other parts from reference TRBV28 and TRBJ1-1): DVKVTQSSRYLVKRTGEKVFLECVQDMDHENMFWYRQDPGLGLRLIYFSYDVKMKEKGDIPEGYSVSREKKERFSLILESASTNQTSMYLCASSLLGTPNTEAFFGQGTRLTVV.

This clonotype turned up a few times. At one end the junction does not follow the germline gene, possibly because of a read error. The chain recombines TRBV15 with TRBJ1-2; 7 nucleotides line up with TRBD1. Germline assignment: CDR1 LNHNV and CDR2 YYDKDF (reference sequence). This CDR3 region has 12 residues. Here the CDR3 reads CATSRDHGTDVF. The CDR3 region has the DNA TGTGCCACCAGCAGAGATCATGGGACAGACGTCTTC.

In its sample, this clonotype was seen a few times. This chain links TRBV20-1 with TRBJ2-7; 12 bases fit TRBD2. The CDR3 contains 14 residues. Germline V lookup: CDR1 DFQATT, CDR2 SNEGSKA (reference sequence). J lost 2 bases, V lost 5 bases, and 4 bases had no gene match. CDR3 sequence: CSAARLAGAYEQYF. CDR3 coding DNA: TGCAGTGCTGCTAGACTAGCGGGGGCCTACGAGCAGTACTTC.

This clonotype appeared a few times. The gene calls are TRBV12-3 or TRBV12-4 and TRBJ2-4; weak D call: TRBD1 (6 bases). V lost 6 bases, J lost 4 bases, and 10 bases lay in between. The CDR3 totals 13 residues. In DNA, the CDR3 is TGTGCCAGCAGACCAGGACAGAAAAACATTCAGTACTTC. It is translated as CASRPGQKNIQYF.

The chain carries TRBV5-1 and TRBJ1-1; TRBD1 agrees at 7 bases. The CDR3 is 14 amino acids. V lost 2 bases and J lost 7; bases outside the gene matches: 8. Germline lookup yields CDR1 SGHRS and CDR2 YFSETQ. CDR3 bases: TGCGCCAGCAGCTTCCGGGACAGAGATTTTGAAGCTTTCTTT. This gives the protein CASSFRDRDFEAFF.

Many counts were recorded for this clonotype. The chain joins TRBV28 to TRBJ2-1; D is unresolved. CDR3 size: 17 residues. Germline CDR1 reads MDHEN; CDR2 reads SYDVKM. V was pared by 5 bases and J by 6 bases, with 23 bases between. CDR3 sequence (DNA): TGTGCCAGCAGTCCGACTGTCGACCCAGTAAGAGGCAATGAGCAGTTCTTC. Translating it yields CASSPTVDPVRGNEQFF.

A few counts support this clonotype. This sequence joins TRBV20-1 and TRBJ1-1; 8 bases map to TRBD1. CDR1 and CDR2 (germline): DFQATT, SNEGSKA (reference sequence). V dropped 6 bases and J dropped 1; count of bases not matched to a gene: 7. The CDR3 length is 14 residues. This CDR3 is CSAETGEGNTEAFF. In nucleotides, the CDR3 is TGCAGTGCCGAGACAGGGGAGGGGAACACTGAAGCTTTCTTT.

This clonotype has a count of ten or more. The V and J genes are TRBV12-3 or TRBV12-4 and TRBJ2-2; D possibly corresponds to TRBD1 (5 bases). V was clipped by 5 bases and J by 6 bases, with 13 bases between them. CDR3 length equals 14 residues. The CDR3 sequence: CASSRLRGPGELFF. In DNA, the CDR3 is TGTGCCAGCAGTCGCCTAAGGGGTCCCGGGGAGCTGTTTTTT.

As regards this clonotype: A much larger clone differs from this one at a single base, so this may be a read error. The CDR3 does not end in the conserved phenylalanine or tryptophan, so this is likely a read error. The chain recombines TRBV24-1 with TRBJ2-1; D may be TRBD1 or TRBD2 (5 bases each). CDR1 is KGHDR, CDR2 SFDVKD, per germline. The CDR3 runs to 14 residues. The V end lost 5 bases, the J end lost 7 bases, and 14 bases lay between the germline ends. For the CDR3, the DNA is TGTGCCACCAGTGCCTTCGGGACGAGGAATGAGCAGTTCATC. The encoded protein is CATSAFGTRNEQFI.

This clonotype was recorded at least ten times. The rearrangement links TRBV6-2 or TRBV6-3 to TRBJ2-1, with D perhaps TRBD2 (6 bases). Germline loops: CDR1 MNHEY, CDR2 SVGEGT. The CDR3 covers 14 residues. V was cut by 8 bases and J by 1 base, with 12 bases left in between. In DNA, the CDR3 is TGTGCCAGCGAAGCGGGTGGATCCTACAATGAGCAGTTCTTC. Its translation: CASEAGGSYNEQFF.